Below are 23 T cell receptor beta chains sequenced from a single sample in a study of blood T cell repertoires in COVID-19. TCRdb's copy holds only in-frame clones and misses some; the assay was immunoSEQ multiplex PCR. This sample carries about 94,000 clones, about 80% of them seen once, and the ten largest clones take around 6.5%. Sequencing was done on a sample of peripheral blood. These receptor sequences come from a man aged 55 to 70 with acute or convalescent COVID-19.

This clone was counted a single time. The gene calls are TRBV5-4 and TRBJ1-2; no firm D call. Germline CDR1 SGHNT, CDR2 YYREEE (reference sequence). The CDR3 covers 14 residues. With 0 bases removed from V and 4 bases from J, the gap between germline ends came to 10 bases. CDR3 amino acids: CASSLGGDGYGYTF. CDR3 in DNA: TGTGCCAGCAGCTTGGGGGGAGATGGCTATGGCTACACCTTC. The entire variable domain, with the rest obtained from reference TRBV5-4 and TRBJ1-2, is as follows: ETGVTQSPTHLIKTRGQQVTLRCSSQSGHNTVSWYQQALGQGPQFIFQYYREEENGRGNFPPRFSGLQFPNYSSELNVNALELDDSALYLCASSLGGDGYGYTFGSGTRLTVV.

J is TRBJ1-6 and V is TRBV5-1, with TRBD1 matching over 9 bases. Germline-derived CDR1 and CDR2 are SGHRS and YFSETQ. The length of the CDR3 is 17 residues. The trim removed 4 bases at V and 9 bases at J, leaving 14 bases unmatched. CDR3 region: CASSTEPRDRATSPLHF. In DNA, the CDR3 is TGCGCCAGCAGCACCGAACCCCGGGACAGGGCCACTTCACCCCTCCACTTT. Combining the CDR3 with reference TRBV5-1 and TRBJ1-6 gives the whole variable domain KAGVTQTPRYLIKTRGQQVTLSCSPISGHRSVSWYQQTPGQGLQFLFEYFSETQRNKGNFPGRFSGRQFSNSRSEMNVSTLELGDSALYLCASSTEPRDRATSPLHFGNGTRLTVT.

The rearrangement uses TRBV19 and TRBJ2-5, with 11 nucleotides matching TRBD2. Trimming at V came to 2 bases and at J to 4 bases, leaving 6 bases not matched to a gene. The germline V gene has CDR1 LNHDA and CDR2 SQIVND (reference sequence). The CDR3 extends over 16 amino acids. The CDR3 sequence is CASSILLAGGGETQYF. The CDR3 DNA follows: TGTGCCAGTAGTATACTGCTAGCGGGGGGCGGAGAGACCCAGTACTTC.

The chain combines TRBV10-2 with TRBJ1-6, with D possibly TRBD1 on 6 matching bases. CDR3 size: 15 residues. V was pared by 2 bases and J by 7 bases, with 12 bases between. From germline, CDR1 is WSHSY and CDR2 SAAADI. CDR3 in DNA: TGCGCCAGCAGTGAGACTGGACAGTCAAATTCACCCCTCCACTTT. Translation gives CASSETGQSNSPLHF.

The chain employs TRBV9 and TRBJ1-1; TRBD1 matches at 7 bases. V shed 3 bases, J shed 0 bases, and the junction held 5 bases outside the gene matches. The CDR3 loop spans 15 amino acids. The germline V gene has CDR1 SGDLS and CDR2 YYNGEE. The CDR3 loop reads CASSDARGVNTEAFF. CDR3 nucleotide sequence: TGTGCCAGCAGCGACGCCAGGGGGGTGAACACTGAAGCTTTCTTT.

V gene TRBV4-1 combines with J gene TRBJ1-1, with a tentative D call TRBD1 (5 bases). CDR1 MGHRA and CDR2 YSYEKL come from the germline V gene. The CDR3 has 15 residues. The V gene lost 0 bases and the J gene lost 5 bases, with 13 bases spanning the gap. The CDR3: CASSQDGQGGTEAFF. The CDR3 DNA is TGCGCCAGCAGCCAAGATGGTCAGGGAGGAACTGAAGCTTTCTTT.

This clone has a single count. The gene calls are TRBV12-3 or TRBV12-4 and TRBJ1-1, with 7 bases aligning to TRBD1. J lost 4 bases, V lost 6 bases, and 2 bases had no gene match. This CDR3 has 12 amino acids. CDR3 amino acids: CASRTGFTEAFF. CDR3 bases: TGTGCCAGCAGGACAGGGTTCACTGAAGCTTTCTTT.

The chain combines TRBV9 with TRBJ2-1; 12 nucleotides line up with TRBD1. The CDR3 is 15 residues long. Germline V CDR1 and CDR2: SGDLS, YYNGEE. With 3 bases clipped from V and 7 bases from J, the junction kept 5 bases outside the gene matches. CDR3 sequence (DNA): TGTGCCAGCAGCGGGGGACAGGGGGCCTCGAATGAGCAGTTCTTC. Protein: CASSGGQGASNEQFF.

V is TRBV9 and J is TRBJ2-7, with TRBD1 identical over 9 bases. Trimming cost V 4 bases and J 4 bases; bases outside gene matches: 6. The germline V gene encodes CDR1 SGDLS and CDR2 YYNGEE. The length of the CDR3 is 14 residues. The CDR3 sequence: CASSPTGGWYEQYF. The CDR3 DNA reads TGTGCCAGCAGCCCAACAGGGGGCTGGTACGAGCAGTACTTC.

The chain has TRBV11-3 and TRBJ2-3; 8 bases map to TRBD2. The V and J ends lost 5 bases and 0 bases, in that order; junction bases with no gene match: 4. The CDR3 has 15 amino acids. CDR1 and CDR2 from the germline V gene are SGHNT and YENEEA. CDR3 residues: CASSPRGASTDTQYF. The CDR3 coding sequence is TGTGCCAGCAGCCCGCGGGGGGCTAGCACAGATACGCAGTATTTT. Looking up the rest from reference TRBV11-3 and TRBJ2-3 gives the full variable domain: EAGVVQSPRYKIIEKKQPVAFWCNPISGHNTLYWYLQNLGQGPELLIRYENEEAVDDSQLPKDRFSAERLKGVDSTLKIQPAELGDSAVYLCASSPRGASTDTQYFGPGTRLTVL.

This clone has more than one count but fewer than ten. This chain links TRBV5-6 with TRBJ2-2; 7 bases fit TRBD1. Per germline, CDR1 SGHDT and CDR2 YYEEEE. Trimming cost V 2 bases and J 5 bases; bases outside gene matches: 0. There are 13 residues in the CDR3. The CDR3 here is CASSLQGTGELFF. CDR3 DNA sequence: TGTGCCAGCAGCTTACAGGGGACCGGGGAGCTGTTTTTT.

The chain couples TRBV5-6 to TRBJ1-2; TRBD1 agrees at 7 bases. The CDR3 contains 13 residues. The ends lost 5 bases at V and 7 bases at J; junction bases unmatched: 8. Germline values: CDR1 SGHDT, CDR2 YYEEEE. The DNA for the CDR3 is TGTGCCAGCAGTGCGACAGGGCCGAGTGGCTACACCTTC. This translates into CASSATGPSGYTF.

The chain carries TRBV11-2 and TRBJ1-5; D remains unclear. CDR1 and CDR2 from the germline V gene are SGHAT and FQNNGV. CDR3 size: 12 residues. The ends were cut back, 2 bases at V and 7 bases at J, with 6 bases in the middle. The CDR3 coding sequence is TGTGCCAGCAGCTTATCGAGACAGCCCCAGCATTTT. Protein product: CASSLSRQPQHF.

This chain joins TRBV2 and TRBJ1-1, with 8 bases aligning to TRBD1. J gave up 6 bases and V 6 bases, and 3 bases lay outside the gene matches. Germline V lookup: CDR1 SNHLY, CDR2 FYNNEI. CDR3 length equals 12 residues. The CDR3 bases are TGTGCCAGCAGCCGGACAGGGCCTGAAGCTTTCTTT. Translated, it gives CASSRTGPEAFF.

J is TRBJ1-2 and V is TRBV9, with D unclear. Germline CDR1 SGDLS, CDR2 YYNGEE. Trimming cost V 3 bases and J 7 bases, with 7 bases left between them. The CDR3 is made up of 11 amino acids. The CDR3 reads CASSALRGYTF. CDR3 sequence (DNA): TGTGCCAGCAGCGCTCTCCGTGGCTACACCTTC.

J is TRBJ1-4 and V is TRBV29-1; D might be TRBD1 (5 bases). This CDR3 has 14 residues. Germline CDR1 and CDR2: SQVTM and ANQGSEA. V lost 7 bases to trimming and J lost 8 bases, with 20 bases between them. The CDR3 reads CSAGWTPLEEKLFF. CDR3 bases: TGCAGCGCGGGATGGACACCCTTGGAGGAAAAACTGTTTTTT.

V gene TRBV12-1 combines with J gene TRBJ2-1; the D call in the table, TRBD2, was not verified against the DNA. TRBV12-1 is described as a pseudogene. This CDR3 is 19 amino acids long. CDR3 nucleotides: TGTGCCAGCAGCTCGGTGGTAGGGACTAGCGGGGGCCCCGGGAATGAGCAGTTCTTC. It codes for CASSSVVGTSGGPGNEQFF.

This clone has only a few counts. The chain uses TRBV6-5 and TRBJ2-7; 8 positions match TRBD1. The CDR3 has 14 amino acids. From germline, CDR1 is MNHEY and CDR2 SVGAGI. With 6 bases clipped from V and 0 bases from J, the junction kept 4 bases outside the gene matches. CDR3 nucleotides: TGTGCCAGCAGCTTCGGACAGGGCTCCTACGAGCAGTACTTC. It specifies CASSFGQGSYEQYF.

For the CDR3, the DNA is TGTGCCAGCAGCCCGAGCTGGACAGGGGGGAACTCTGGGGCCAACGTCCTGACTTTC. Amino acid sequence: CASSPSWTGGNSGANVLTF. The chain joins TRBV14 to TRBJ2-6, with 10 positions matching TRBD1. With V trimmed by 4 bases and J by 0 bases, 9 bases remained unmatched. The CDR3 is 19 amino acids. Germline CDR1 reads SGHDN; CDR2 reads FVKESK.

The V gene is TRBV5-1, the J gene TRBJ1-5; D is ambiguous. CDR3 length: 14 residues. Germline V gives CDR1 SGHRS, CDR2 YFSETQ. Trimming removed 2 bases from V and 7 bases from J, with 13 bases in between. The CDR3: CASSFGAAGQPQHF. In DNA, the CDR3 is TGCGCCAGCAGCTTTGGAGCGGCCGGACAGCCCCAGCATTTT.

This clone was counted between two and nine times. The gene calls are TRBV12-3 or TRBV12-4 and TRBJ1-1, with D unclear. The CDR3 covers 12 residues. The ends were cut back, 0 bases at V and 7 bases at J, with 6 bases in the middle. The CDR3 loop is CASSLARDEAFF. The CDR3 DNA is TGTGCCAGCAGTTTAGCGCGGGATGAAGCTTTCTTT.

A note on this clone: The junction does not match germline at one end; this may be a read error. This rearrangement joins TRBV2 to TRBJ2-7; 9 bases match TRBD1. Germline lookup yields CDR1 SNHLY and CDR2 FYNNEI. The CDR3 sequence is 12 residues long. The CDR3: CASSANRDRVNF. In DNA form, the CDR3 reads TGTGCCAGCAGCGCGAACCGGGACAGGGTGAACTTC.

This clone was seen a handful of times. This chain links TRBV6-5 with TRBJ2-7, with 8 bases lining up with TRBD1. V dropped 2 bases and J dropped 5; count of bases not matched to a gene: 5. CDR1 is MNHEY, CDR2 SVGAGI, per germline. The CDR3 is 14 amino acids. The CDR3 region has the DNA TGTGCCAGCAGTTACGGCAGGACAGGGAACGAGCAGTACTTC. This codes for CASSYGRTGNEQYF.